These 4 T cell receptor beta chains were all obtained from the same sample, sequenced in a study of multiple sclerosis patients with progressive multifocal leukoencephalopathy. The time point denotes: about a year of natalizumab therapy. Assay used: immunoSEQ multiplex PCR; TCRdb lists only in-frame clones, some missing. Of 25,000 to 30,000 clones detected, around 87% appear once; the ten largest clones hold about 1.3%. The specimen was PBMCs, collected from a patient treated with natalizumab. The source is a human donor with multiple sclerosis.

J is TRBJ1-1 and V is TRBV28, with D perhaps matching TRBD1 (5 bases). This CDR3 spans 15 amino acids. From germline, CDR1 is MDHEN and CDR2 SYDVKM. Trimming removed 3 bases from V and 5 bases from J, with 16 bases in between. The CDR3 sequence: CASSLMLGAGTEAFF. Here the CDR3 DNA reads TGTGCCAGCAGTTTGATGTTAGGGGCGGGGACTGAAGCTTTCTTT.

The chain employs TRBV5-1 and TRBJ1-1; 7 nucleotides line up with TRBD1. Germline lookup yields CDR1 SGHRS and CDR2 YFSETQ. The CDR3 is 16 amino acids. V lost 4 bases to trimming and J lost 1 base; unmatched junction nucleotides: 10. CDR3 coding DNA: TGCGCCAGCAGCGCACAGGGGCGCGGGCCGAACACTGAAGCTTTCTTT. Translating gives CASSAQGRGPNTEAFF.

Notes on this clone: A junction end diverges from the germline sequence, so it may reflect a read error. Distinct nucleotide sequences in the sample also encode this CDR3. The J gene is TRBJ1-4, the V gene TRBV4-1, with D maybe TRBD1 (5 bases). Germline V gives CDR1 MGHRA, CDR2 YSYEKL. The CDR3 is made up of 15 amino acids. DNA of the CDR3: TGCGCCAGCAGCCAAGGGAGGGGACTCAGTGAAAAACTGTTTTTC. Residues: CASSQGRGLSEKLFF.

This chain uses TRBV5-6 with TRBJ1-2, with a possible D match to TRBD1 (5 bases). Between the trimmed V and J ends, which lost 5 bases and 3 bases, there was a span of 14 bases. Germline CDR1 is SGHDT and CDR2 is YYEEEE. The CDR3 spans 14 residues. CDR3 amino acids: CASSAGGGHYGYTF. CDR3 nucleotides: TGTGCCAGCAGTGCCGGGGGAGGGCACTATGGCTACACCTTC.